The sequence of this T cell receptor beta chain was determined in a study of cytomegalovirus exposure and HLA in healthy donors. Germline V gene sequence: CDR1 SEHNR, CDR2 FQNEAQ (reference sequence). The V end was cut by 4 bases, the J end by 5 bases, with 8 bases between. This CDR3 region has 12 residues. General study points: The study listed roughly 160 cytomegalovirus-associated TCR beta chains. Analyzed later, most CMV-associated TCR beta chains appeared HLA-restricted.

In regard to this clone: The antigen remains unidentified.

This PCR relied on a set of 60 Vbeta primers and 13 Jbeta primers. The repertoire was sequenced with immunoSEQ multiplex PCR; TCRdb's copy has only in-frame clones and lacks some. The record lists around 53,000 clones, of which the ten most abundant hold 12%. The sequence was collected from a young woman in good health and CMV-seropositive. Source material: PBMCs. The V call is TRBV7-9, the J call TRBJ2-5, with no clear D. In DNA form, the CDR3 reads TGTGCCAGCAGCTCCGGCGGCGAGACCCAGTACTTC. Amino acids: CASSSGGETQYF.